The TCR beta chain under discussion was sequenced for a study of molecular identifiers for immune sequencing clone quantification. The wider study: In replicates, RNA taken from about 19,000 or 110,000 naive CD8 cells was divided five ways, and four portions underwent sequencing.

The authors built bulk TCR libraries by previously described methods with listed TCR primers. Via MiXCR, TCRdb re-called the PCR reads, giving one row per CDR3 protein. The repertoire holds 88,000 or so distinct CDR3 sequences, with 21% as singletons. The ends lost 3 bases at V and 0 bases at J; junction bases unmatched: 5. The germline V gene has CDR1 MGHRA and CDR2 YSYEKL. The CDR3 sequence is 15 residues long. Broader study findings: Among effectors, clones above 20 RNA copies held over 97% of molecules; among naive cells, under 1%.

This clonotype showed up many times. Its cognate antigen is unknown. Naive CD8 T cells were picked out by sorting for CD8+CD4-CCR7+CD45RA+. The chain recombines TRBV4-1 with TRBJ2-7; 7 bases line up with TRBD1. The receptor's source is a human donor in good health. Some libraries in this study had Jurkat cell RNA spiked in. Specimen: naive CD8+ T cells from blood, with Jurkat cell RNA spiked in. The subset denotes: FACS-sorted CD8+CD4-CCR7+CD45RA+ naive T cells. The CDR3 region has the DNA TGCGCCAGCAGCCAGATCGGGACAGTCTCCTACGAGCAGTACTTC. Protein: CASSQIGTVSYEQYF.